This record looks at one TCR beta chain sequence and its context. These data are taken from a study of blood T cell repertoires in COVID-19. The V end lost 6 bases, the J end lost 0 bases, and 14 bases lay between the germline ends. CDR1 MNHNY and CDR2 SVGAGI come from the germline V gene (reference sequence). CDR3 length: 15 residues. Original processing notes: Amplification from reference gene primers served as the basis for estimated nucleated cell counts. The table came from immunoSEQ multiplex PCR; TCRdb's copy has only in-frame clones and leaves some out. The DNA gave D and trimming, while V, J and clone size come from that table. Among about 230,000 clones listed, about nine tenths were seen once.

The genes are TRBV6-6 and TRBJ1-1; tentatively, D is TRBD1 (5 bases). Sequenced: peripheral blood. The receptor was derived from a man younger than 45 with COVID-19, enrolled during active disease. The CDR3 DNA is TGTGCCAGCAGATCAGGGATGCACATGAACACTGAAGCTTTCTTT. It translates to CASRSGMHMNTEAFF.